A selection of T cell receptor beta chains follows, all from one sample in a study of blood T cell repertoires in COVID-19. The assay was immunoSEQ multiplex PCR, and TCRdb's table has in-frame clones only and misses some. The table includes over 200,000 clones, about 86% detected once. Material: peripheral blood. The origin of the receptors is an older man with acute or convalescent COVID-19. Each CDR3 is given with its conserved first and last residue. Some rows mark clone size as missing; the rest say once, few, many or name a class of expanded clone.

TRBJ2-7	-	TRBV6-8	CASSYRSYEQYF
TRBJ1-4	-	TRBV6-1	CASSEATASEKLFF
TRBJ2-3	-	TRBV4-2	CASSHRMQLGDTQYF
TRBJ1-2	-	TRBV27	CASSTPPGQGETAPNTF
TRBJ2-2	-	TRBV2	CASSSTSPTGELFF
TRBJ2-7	-	TRBV11-2	CASSLSLGQGYEQYF
TRBJ1-1	-	TRBV29-1	CSVKQGNTEAFF
TRBJ2-5	once	TRBV3-1/TRBV3-2	CASSQPGQAQETQYF
TRBJ2-4	few	TRBV11-2	CASSAYRGDKNIQYF
TRBJ2-1	-	TRBV4-1	CASSRLPGPYEQFF
TRBJ2-5	-	TRBV5-1	CASSTGTAGETQYF
TRBJ2-2	-	TRBV5-1	CASSTGQLTSTGELFF
TRBJ2-7	-	TRBV5-1	CASSLNAGQGDEQYF
TRBJ2-1	-	TRBV5-1	CASSPWTSGGSYNEQFF
TRBJ2-5	-	TRBV6-1	CASSELTVKETQYF
TRBJ2-7	-	TRBV9	CASSVGTTGIYEQYF
TRBJ2-1	-	TRBV30	CAWSGTGGEVSSYNEQFF
TRBJ2-5	few	TRBV28	CASSPGQVQETQYF
TRBJ1-5	-	TRBV6-1	CASSEAGQGQPQHF